The T cell receptor beta chain under discussion was sequenced for a study of response to subunit inactivated influenza vaccine. Germline CDR1 reads SQVTM; CDR2 reads ANQGSEA. With 0 bases removed from V and 7 bases from J, the gap between germline ends came to 10 bases. The CDR3 runs to 12 residues. TCRdb reanalysed the RT-PCR reads using MiXCR and keeps one entry per CDR3 protein. The table has more than 550,000 distinct CDR3 sequences, roughly 10% seen once. This clonotype appeared a few times. This sequence was found in a man aged 50-60 years who received an inactivated influenza vaccine. The material sequenced was PBMCs from blood, taken on the day of vaccination. The gene calls are TRBV29-1 and TRBJ2-7, with D unclear. The CDR3 sequence is CSVEDQEEEQYF. CDR3 nucleotides: TGCAGCGTTGAAGATCAGGAAGAGGAGCAGTACTTC.